A single sample is the source of the 29 T cell receptor beta chains below, sequenced in a study of cytomegalovirus exposure and HLA in healthy donors. Data came from immunoSEQ multiplex PCR; TCRdb stores just in-frame clones and leaves some out. The sample contains roughly 200,000 clones, around nine tenths of which appear only once. The sample consisted of PBMCs. The source of these receptors is a man aged 30-40 years in good health and CMV-seropositive.

This rearrangement joins TRBV5-4 to TRBJ2-7; D might be TRBD1 (5 bases). Looked up from germline, CDR1 is SGHNT and CDR2 is YYREEE (reference sequence). Trimming pared 0 bases from V and 4 bases from J, leaving 11 bases between. This CDR3 spans 14 amino acids. CDR3 sequence reads: CASSLGVGVYEQYF. The CDR3 DNA is TGTGCCAGCAGCTTGGGGGTAGGGGTGTACGAGCAGTACTTC. Supplemented by reference TRBV5-4 and TRBJ2-7, the full variable domain reads ETGVTQSPTHLIKTRGQQVTLRCSSQSGHNTVSWYQQALGQGPQFIFQYYREEENGRGNFPPRFSGLQFPNYSSELNVNALELDDSALYLCASSLGVGVYEQYFGPGTRLTVT.

This clone was recorded once. The rearrangement links TRBV5-6 to TRBJ2-3; D gene unclear. Trimming took off 3 bases at V and 5 bases at J, with 10 bases between the two ends. CDR3 length: 13 amino acids. Germline CDR1 is SGHDT and CDR2 is YYEEEE. CDR3 sequence: CASSSQPGDTQYF. DNA for the CDR3: TGTGCCAGCAGCTCTCAGCCCGGAGATACGCAGTATTTT.

The chain joins TRBV9 to TRBJ2-2; TRBD1 aligns across 9 bases. Trimming took 4 bases from V and 1 from J; bases not matched to a gene: 14. CDR1 is SGDLS, CDR2 YYNGEE, per germline. The CDR3 contains 19 residues. The CDR3 loop is CASSTPLPRTGENTGELFF. The CDR3 DNA sequence: TGTGCCAGCAGCACCCCTCTACCCAGGACAGGGGAGAACACCGGGGAGCTGTTTTTT.

The V gene is TRBV2, the J gene TRBJ1-1; 7 nucleotides match TRBD1. This CDR3 has 15 amino acids. Germline V gene lookup returns CDR1 SNHLY and CDR2 FYNNEI. Germline trimming cut 8 bases from V and 1 base from J; bases unmatched to any gene: 10. CDR3: CASSIEGAGNTEAFF. DNA for the CDR3: TGTGCCAGCTCGATCGAGGGGGCAGGGAACACTGAAGCTTTCTTT.

The chain carries TRBV5-1 and TRBJ1-5; possible D gene TRBD1, 5 bases. Germline loops: CDR1 SGHRS, CDR2 YFSETQ. The CDR3 runs to 15 residues. V was pared by 4 bases and J by 4 bases, with 15 bases between. This CDR3 reads CASSLNGDENQPQHF. CDR3 nucleotide sequence: TGCGCCAGCAGCCTGAATGGGGACGAGAATCAGCCCCAGCATTTT.

V is TRBV5-1 and J is TRBJ1-2; D not resolved. V was pared by 7 bases and J by 1 base, with 11 bases between. The CDR3 is made up of 13 amino acids. Germline CDR1 SGHRS, CDR2 YFSETQ. The CDR3 here is CASRVGSNYGYTF. As DNA, the CDR3 is TGCGCCAGCCGGGTGGGCAGTAACTATGGCTACACCTTC.

This clone was recorded once. The gene calls are TRBV29-1 and TRBJ1-4; 8 nucleotides line up with TRBD1. This CDR3 has 11 amino acids. Trimming took 7 bases from V and 10 from J; bases not matched to a gene: 5. The germline gives CDR1 SQVTM, CDR2 ANQGSEA. This CDR3 is CSAETGGKLFF. The CDR3 bases are TGCAGCGCCGAAACAGGGGGAAAACTGTTTTTT. Filled out from reference TRBV29-1 and TRBJ1-4, the complete variable domain reads SAVISQKPSRDICQRGTSLTIQCQVDSQVTMMFWYRQQPGQSLTLIATANQGSEATYESGFVIDKFPISRPNLTFSTLTVSNMSPEDSSIYLCSAETGGKLFFGSGTQLSVL.

The genes are TRBV7-3 and TRBJ2-3; TRBD2 matches at 10 bases. In germline, CDR1 is SGHTA, CDR2 FQGTGA. The junction had 3 bases not matched to a gene; V was cut back by 6 bases and J by 0 bases. CDR3 length: 15 residues. CDR3 amino acids: CASRETSGSTDTQYF. The CDR3 DNA reads TGTGCCAGCAGGGAGACTAGCGGGAGCACAGATACGCAGTATTTT.

The chain combines TRBV27 with TRBJ2-3; 7 positions match TRBD2. Germline V CDR1 and CDR2: MNHEY, SMNVEV (reference sequence). The CDR3 runs 17 residues. Trimming removed 5 bases from V and 0 bases from J; junction bases left unmatched: 11. The CDR3 here is CASSLPSVGLSTDTQYF. In DNA, the CDR3 is TGTGCCAGCAGTCTCCCCTCGGTGGGACTAAGCACAGATACGCAGTATTTT.

The chain's CDR3 is CASNQGVTDTQYF. CDR3 nucleotide sequence: TGTGCCAGCAATCAGGGGGTAACAGATACGCAGTATTTT. The gene calls are TRBV6-1 and TRBJ2-3; 7 bases map to TRBD1. The ends lost 7 bases at V and 3 bases at J; junction bases unmatched: 4. The CDR3 has 13 residues. The germline V gene has CDR1 MNHNS and CDR2 SASEGT.

This chain uses TRBV7-3 with TRBJ2-1, with 7 bases aligning to TRBD2. The junction had 10 bases not matched to a gene; V was cut back by 5 bases and J by 6 bases. The CDR3 has 15 residues. Germline assignment: CDR1 SGHTA and CDR2 FQGTGA. In nucleotides, the CDR3 is TGTGCCAGCAGCCACGAAGCGGGGCTACGCAATGAGCAGTTCTTC. Translation: CASSHEAGLRNEQFF. Combining the CDR3 with reference TRBV7-3 and TRBJ2-1 gives the whole variable domain GAGVSQTPSNKVTEKGKYVELRCDPISGHTALYWYRQSLGQGPEFLIYFQGTGAADDSGLPNDRFFAVRPEGSVSTLKIQRTERGDSAVYLCASSHEAGLRNEQFFGPGTRLTVL.

The rearrangement links TRBV30 to TRBJ2-7; 11 nucleotides match TRBD2. After removal of 6 bases from V and 2 bases from J, the junction contained 9 bases not matched to a gene. The germline CDR1 and CDR2 sequences are GTSNPN and SVGIG (reference sequence). CDR3 length: 15 residues. The CDR3 DNA follows: TGTGCCTGCCGCCCGGGACTAGCGGAGACCTACGAGCAGTACTTC. Its protein product is CACRPGLAETYEQYF.

The chain is built from TRBV29-1 and TRBJ2-3; D perhaps matches TRBD1 (6 bases). The CDR3 is made up of 15 amino acids. Germline V gives CDR1 SQVTM, CDR2 ANQGSEA. Trimming took 7 bases from V and 4 from J, leaving 21 bases between them. The CDR3: CSGSRGSGLADTQYF. In nucleotides, the CDR3 is TGCAGCGGGTCAAGGGGGTCAGGGCTCGCAGATACGCAGTATTTT.

The rearrangement uses TRBV19 and TRBJ1-2, with a weak D call TRBD1 (5 bases). Germline V lookup: CDR1 LNHDA, CDR2 SQIVND (reference sequence). The CDR3 contains 13 residues. V dropped 7 bases and J dropped 8 bases, with 17 bases sitting between them. CDR3 loop: CASTSGPQGGYTF. CDR3 in DNA: TGTGCCAGTACCTCGGGTCCCCAGGGAGGCTACACCTTC.

This clone has only one observation. The rearrangement uses TRBV4-3 and TRBJ1-2; no clear D gene. This CDR3 comprises 14 residues. Per germline, CDR1 LGHNA and CDR2 YSLEER. V was cut by 4 bases and J by 3 bases, with 12 bases left in between. This CDR3 is CASSPLSQDYGYTF. The CDR3 coding sequence is TGCGCCAGCAGCCCCCTCAGCCAGGACTATGGCTACACCTTC.

The rearrangement uses TRBV5-1 and TRBJ2-1; 9 bases are shared with TRBD1. Trimming cost V 0 bases and J 6 bases; bases outside gene matches: 7. Germline CDR1 reads SGHRS; CDR2 reads YFSETQ. The CDR3 totals 16 residues. CDR3 DNA sequence: TGCGCCAGCAGCTTGGAGCTGGGACAGGGCACCAATGAGCAGTTCTTC. It encodes CASSLELGQGTNEQFF.

The gene calls are TRBV11-3 and TRBJ2-1; TRBD1 might be the D (5 bases). Germline V gene data show CDR1 as SGHNT and CDR2 as YENEEA. The germline V and J ends were trimmed by 0 bases and 0 bases, with 12 bases remaining between them. The CDR3 is 17 residues long. DNA for the CDR3: TGTGCCAGCAGCTTAGATCCCGCCCAGGGCTCCTACAATGAGCAGTTCTTC. The encoded protein is CASSLDPAQGSYNEQFF.

This clone came up once. The chain uses TRBV23-1 and TRBJ1-1; 7 nucleotides agree with TRBD1. TRBV23-1 is recorded as an ORF, its role being uncertain. The CDR3 length is 15 residues. V trimming: 9 bases; J trimming: 1 base; junction bases outside the gene matches: 11. Written as DNA, the CDR3 is TGCGCCAGAATCGGTTCCGGGACAGAGAACACTGAAGCTTTCTTT. It encodes CARIGSGTENTEAFF.

The CDR3 loop reads CASSSSGNEQYF. CDR3 DNA sequence: TGCGCCAGCAGCTCATCAGGGAACGAGCAGTACTTC. This rearrangement joins TRBV5-1 to TRBJ2-7; D perhaps matches TRBD1 (5 bases). Trimming took off 3 bases at V and 5 bases at J, with 9 bases between the two ends. The CDR3 totals 12 residues. Germline lookup yields CDR1 SGHRS and CDR2 YFSETQ.

This clone was seen more than once but under ten times. This sequence joins TRBV7-8 and TRBJ2-1, with 15 bases matching TRBD2. V shed 2 bases and J 5 bases; nucleotides not matched to a gene: 7. CDR1 is SGHVS, CDR2 FQNEAQ, per germline. This CDR3 spans 18 amino acids. Here the CDR3 reads CASSLSGTSGGSDNEQFF. CDR3 DNA: TGTGCCAGCAGCTTATCGGGGACTAGCGGGGGGTCGGACAATGAGCAGTTCTTC. Supplemented by reference TRBV7-8 and TRBJ2-1, the full variable domain reads GAGVSQSPRYKVAKRGQDVALRCDPISGHVSLFWYQQALGQGPEFLTYFQNEAQLDKSGLPSDRFFAERPEGSVSTLKIQRTQQEDSAVYLCASSLSGTSGGSDNEQFFGPGTRLTVL.

There are a few counts of this clone. J is TRBJ2-6 and V is TRBV19; 7 nucleotides match TRBD1. The CDR3 is 15 amino acids. Losses at the gene ends were 7 bases for V and 3 bases for J; bases not matched to a gene: 6. Looked up from germline, CDR1 is LNHDA and CDR2 is SQIVND (reference sequence). CDR3: CASTKGASGANVLTF. CDR3 sequence (DNA): TGTGCCAGTACTAAGGGGGCAAGTGGGGCCAACGTCCTGACTTTC. The complete variable domain, with remaining parts taken from reference TRBV19 and TRBJ2-6, reads DGGITQSPKYLFRKEGQNVTLSCEQNLNHDAMYWYRQDPGQGLRLIYYSQIVNDFQKGDIAEGYSVSREKKESFPLTVTSAQKNPTAFYLCASTKGASGANVLTFGAGSRLTVL.

Of note for this clone: This sample includes further DNA sequences coding for the same CDR3. The rearrangement joins TRBV2 to TRBJ1-2; D remains unclear. This CDR3 region has 13 residues. Deletions cut 1 base from V and 5 bases from J, with 8 bases between. Germline V gene sequence: CDR1 SNHLY, CDR2 FYNNEI. CDR3 coding DNA: TGTGCCAGCAGTGAAGAGGTGGAATATGGCTACACCTTC. Encoded protein: CASSEEVEYGYTF.

The rearrangement uses TRBV15 and TRBJ2-5, with a tentative D call TRBD2 (5 bases). V was clipped by 9 bases and J by 5 bases, with 16 bases between them. The CDR3 contains 13 residues. Germline V gene lookup returns CDR1 LNHNV and CDR2 YYDKDF (reference sequence). The CDR3 reads CATGPRKRETQYF. The CDR3 DNA follows: TGTGCCACTGGACCCCGGAAGCGGGAGACCCAGTACTTC.

The V call is TRBV9, the J call TRBJ2-6, with no clear D. Looked up from germline, CDR1 is SGDLS and CDR2 is YYNGEE. CDR3 length equals 17 residues. With 0 bases removed from V and 1 base from J, the gap between germline ends came to 11 bases. CDR3 amino acids: CASSVGRTLSGANVLTF. CDR3 sequence (DNA): TGTGCCAGCAGCGTAGGAAGAACACTTTCTGGGGCCAACGTCCTGACTTTC. Supplemented by reference TRBV9 and TRBJ2-6, the full variable domain reads DSGVTQTPKHLITATGQRVTLRCSPRSGDLSVYWYQQSLDQGLQFLIQYYNGEERAKGNILERFSAQQFPDLHSELNLSSLELGDSALYFCASSVGRTLSGANVLTFGAGSRLTVL.

The chain couples TRBV14 to TRBJ2-7; 8 bases line up with TRBD1. The CDR3 loop spans 15 amino acids. From germline, CDR1 is SGHDN and CDR2 FVKESK. Trimming cost V 4 bases and J 4 bases; bases outside gene matches: 9. This CDR3 reads CASSPTGTGFYEQYF. DNA of the CDR3: TGTGCCAGCAGCCCCACGGGGACAGGCTTTTACGAGCAGTACTTC. Filled out from reference TRBV14 and TRBJ2-7, the complete variable domain reads EAGVTQFPSHSVIEKGQTVTLRCDPISGHDNLYWYRRVMGKEIKFLLHFVKESKQDESGMPNNRFLAERTGGTYSTLKVQPAELEDSGVYFCASSPTGTGFYEQYFGPGTRLTVT.

J is TRBJ1-2 and V is TRBV28, with D possibly TRBD1 on 6 matching bases. The CDR3 has 14 residues. Trimming pared 6 bases from V and 0 bases from J, leaving 11 bases between. The germline V gene has CDR1 MDHEN and CDR2 SYDVKM. The CDR3 here is CASSGDTTNYGYTF. CDR3 sequence (DNA): TGTGCCAGCAGCGGGGACACAACTAACTATGGCTACACCTTC.

The chain couples TRBV7-7 to TRBJ2-1; 7 bases agree with TRBD2. Losses at the gene ends were 2 bases for V and 4 bases for J; bases not matched to a gene: 5. Germline-derived CDR1 and CDR2 are SSHAT and FNYEAQ (reference sequence). The CDR3 runs 15 residues. The CDR3 DNA follows: TGTGCCAGCAGCTTAAGCCTAGCGGAATACAATGAGCAGTTCTTC. It translates to CASSLSLAEYNEQFF.

This clone has just one count. The chain employs TRBV6-5 and TRBJ1-5, with D perhaps TRBD1 (5 bases). With 6 bases removed from V and 4 bases from J, the gap between germline ends came to 16 bases. The length of the CDR3 is 15 residues. Germline V gives CDR1 MNHEY, CDR2 SVGAGI. CDR3 residues: CASSPYVGGNQPQHF. The CDR3 nucleotides read TGTGCCAGCAGCCCCTACGTGGGGGGAAATCAGCCCCAGCATTTT.

The chain couples TRBV7-3 to TRBJ2-3, with a tentative D call TRBD1 (5 bases). Germline CDR1 reads SGHTA; CDR2 reads FQGTGA. The V end lost 2 bases, the J end lost 3 bases, and 6 bases lay between the germline ends. This CDR3 spans 13 amino acids. The DNA for the CDR3 is TGTGCCAGCAGCTTATCAGGGACAGATACGCAGTATTTT. It codes for CASSLSGTDTQYF. The full variable domain, rest sourced from reference TRBV7-3 and TRBJ2-3, is GAGVSQTPSNKVTEKGKYVELRCDPISGHTALYWYRQSLGQGPEFLIYFQGTGAADDSGLPNDRFFAVRPEGSVSTLKIQRTERGDSAVYLCASSLSGTDTQYFGPGTRLTVL.